These T cell receptor beta chains were read from a single sample in a study of cytomegalovirus exposure and HLA in healthy donors. Profiled with immunoSEQ multiplex PCR; TCRdb holds only in-frame clones, not every one. This sample has around 120,000 clones; roughly four fifths occur once, and the top ten carry 15% to 20%. The specimen sequenced was PBMCs. The receptors stem from a man aged 50-59 years in good health and CMV-seropositive. CDR3s include the opening cysteine and the closing phenylalanine or tryptophan. The D gene is left open where the match is weak. Only some rows state a clone size, as once, few, many or a class for expanded clones.

J gene | V gene | clone size | D gene | CDR3 protein | CDR3 DNA
TRBJ1-2 | TRBV12-5 | - | TRBD1 | CASGLGGDRLILDYGYTF | TGTGCTAGTGGTTTGGGGGGGGACAGACTTATTTTAGACTATGGCTACACCTTC
TRBJ2-3 | TRBV9 | - | TRBD1 | CASSYRGWGTDTQYF | TGTGCCAGCAGCTACAGGGGTTGGGGCACAGATACGCAGTATTTT
TRBJ2-1 | TRBV6-1 | - | TRBD2 | CASSEQAGGTYNEQFF | TGTGCCAGCAGTGAACAGGCGGGAGGCACCTACAATGAGCAGTTCTTC
TRBJ2-4 | TRBV14 | - | - | CASSQDGGGTASPRGQDIQYF | TGTGCCAGCAGCCAAGATGGGGGCGGGACAGCCTCACCGCGGGGTCAGGACATTCAGTACTTC
TRBJ1-5 | TRBV18 | few | - | CASSLGRGGNQPQHF | TGTGCCAGCTCCCTTGGCCGGGGGGGCAATCAGCCCCAGCATTTT
TRBJ2-1 | TRBV2 | - | - | CASRVDWSSYNEQFF | TGTGCCAGCAGGGTAGACTGGAGCTCCTACAATGAGCAGTTCTTC
TRBJ2-1 | TRBV5-4 | - | TRBD1 | CASRTDRGDKGNEQFF | TGTGCCAGCAGGACCGACAGGGGGGATAAAGGAAATGAGCAGTTCTTC
TRBJ1-6 | TRBV5-1 | - | - | CASARQSPSSYNSPLHF | TGCGCCAGCGCAAGACAGTCCCCGAGCTCCTATAATTCACCCCTCCACTTT
TRBJ2-7 | TRBV5-4 | - | - | CASSTSIDSHEQYF | TGTGCCAGCAGTACTTCAATCGACAGTCACGAGCAGTACTTC
TRBJ2-7 | TRBV5-1 | - | - | CASSLVSISYEQYF | TGCGCCAGCAGCTTGGTTAGCATATCCTACGAGCAGTACTTC
TRBJ2-1 | TRBV27 | - | TRBD1 | CASTGVGYNEQFF | TGTGCCAGTACAGGGGTAGGTTACAATGAGCAGTTCTTC
TRBJ2-3 | TRBV7-6 | - | - | CASSLAGVADYTDTQYF | TGTGCCAGCAGCTTAGCGGGAGTAGCGGACTACACAGATACGCAGTATTTT
TRBJ2-7 | TRBV4-3 | - | TRBD1 | CASSQAGQETYEQYF | TGCGCCAGCAGCCAAGCTGGACAGGAGACCTACGAGCAGTACTTC
TRBJ2-3 | TRBV5-1 | once | TRBD2 | CASTPGRNSDTQYF | TGCGCCAGCACCCCCGGGAGGAACTCAGATACGCAGTATTTT
TRBJ1-1 | TRBV5-1 | - | - | CASSLAPTDMNTEAFF | TGCGCCAGCAGCTTGGCCCCAACAGACATGAACACTGAAGCTTTCTTT
TRBJ2-1 | TRBV5-1 | - | - | CASSPEGGLNEQFF | TGCGCCAGCAGCCCCGAGGGGGGGCTCAATGAGCAGTTCTTC
TRBJ1-3 | TRBV28 | - | TRBD1 | CASSFRGTGGNTIYF | TGTGCCAGCAGTTTCCGCGGGACAGGAGGAAACACCATATATTTT
TRBJ2-7 | TRBV6-1 | - | TRBD2 | CASSEGMAGLAGYEQYF | TGTGCCAGCAGTGAAGGGATGGCGGGACTAGCGGGTTACGAGCAGTACTTC
TRBJ1-5 | TRBV2 | few | - | CASSLQGSNQPQHF | TGTGCCAGCAGTCTCCAGGGTAGCAATCAGCCCCAGCATTTT
TRBJ2-7 | TRBV14 | - | - | CASKYEQYF | TGTGCCAGCAAATACGAGCAGTACTTC
TRBJ2-2 | TRBV6-5 | once | - | CASSYRLQPGDRELFF | TGTGCCAGCAGTTATCGGCTTCAGCCAGGGGACCGGGAGCTGTTTTTT
TRBJ2-7 | TRBV28 | - | TRBD1 | CASSPGQGFNEQYF | TGTGCCAGCAGTCCGGGACAGGGTTTCAACGAGCAGTACTTC
TRBJ2-2 | TRBV7-9 | - | - | CASSPNPQGTITGELFF | TGTGCCAGCAGCCCGAACCCCCAGGGGACTATCACCGGGGAGCTGTTTTTT
TRBJ1-2 | TRBV7-9 | - | - | CASSLPTQGGRRGYTF | TGTGCCAGCAGCTTACCCACCCAGGGTGGCCGACGTGGCTACACCTTC
TRBJ2-3 | TRBV25-1 | - | TRBD2 | CASSVREVWTDTQYF | TGTGCCAGCAGTGTCCGGGAGGTTTGGACAGATACGCAGTATTTT
TRBJ2-5 | TRBV6-1 | - | - | CASSRVETQYF | TGTGCCAGCAGCAGGGTAGAGACCCAGTACTTC
TRBJ2-7 | TRBV13 | - | TRBD2 | CASSPSLAGGYEQYF | TGTGCCAGCAGCCCATCACTAGCGGGAGGGTACGAGCAGTACTTC
TRBJ2-3 | TRBV7-9 | - | TRBD2 | CASSYSSGSSTDTQYF | TGTGCCAGCAGCTACTCTAGCGGATCTAGCACAGATACGCAGTATTTT
TRBJ1-2 | TRBV10-3 | - | TRBD1 | CAISVGEGAYGYTF | TGTGCCATCAGTGTGGGCGAGGGGGCCTATGGCTACACCTTC
TRBJ2-7 | TRBV11-2 | - | TRBD2 | CASSLGRASGRAGEQYF | TGTGCCAGCAGCTTAGGGCGGGCTAGCGGGAGGGCCGGCGAGCAGTACTTC
TRBJ1-2 | TRBV6-6 | - | TRBD1 | CASSYTLQGGGYGYTF | TGTGCCAGCAGTTACACTTTACAGGGGGGAGGCTATGGCTACACCTTC
TRBJ2-5 | TRBV2 | - | TRBD2 | CASSGTSGSRQETQYF | TGTGCCAGCAGCGGAACTAGCGGGAGCCGCCAAGAGACCCAGTACTTC
TRBJ1-1 | TRBV28 | - | - | CASSPALSRTEAFF | TGTGCCAGCAGCCCTGCTCTATCTCGGACTGAAGCTTTCTTT
TRBJ1-1 | TRBV19 | few | - | CASMEEGITEAFF | TGTGCCAGTATGGAGGAAGGGATCACTGAAGCTTTCTTT
TRBJ2-3 | TRBV5-6 | - | TRBD2 | CASSLYWSSGSADTQYF | TGTGCCAGCAGCTTGTATTGGTCTAGCGGGAGTGCAGATACGCAGTATTTT
TRBJ1-2 | TRBV9 | - | - | CASSAFRGNYGYTF | TGTGCCAGCAGCGCCTTCCGGGGAAACTATGGCTACACCTTC
TRBJ2-3 | TRBV27 | - | TRBD2 | CASSLSGLAETDTQYF | TGTGCCAGCAGTTTAAGCGGGCTAGCGGAAACAGATACGCAGTATTTT
TRBJ1-2 | TRBV29-1 | - | - | CSVVLAANYGYTF | TGCAGCGTTGTTTTGGCGGCTAACTATGGCTACACCTTC
TRBJ2-1 | TRBV29-1 | - | TRBD2 | CSVLGTSGSYNEQFF | TGCAGCGTTTTAGGGACTAGCGGCTCCTACAATGAGCAGTTCTTC
TRBJ2-3 | TRBV12-5 | - | TRBD2 | CASGLAGTSGGATDTQYF | TGTGCTAGTGGTTTGGCCGGGACTAGCGGGGGGGCAACAGATACGCAGTATTTT
TRBJ2-1 | TRBV14 | - | - | CASSLDSYNEQFF | TGTGCCAGCAGCCTGGACAGCTACAATGAGCAGTTCTTC
TRBJ1-6 | TRBV6-1 | few | - | CASSELDRGNSPLHF | TGTGCCAGCAGTGAACTGGATAGAGGCAATTCACCCCTCCACTTT
TRBJ2-5 | TRBV2 | - | - | CASSLLQETQYF | TGTGCCAGCAGCCTTCTACAAGAGACCCAGTACTTC
TRBJ1-2 | TRBV6-1 | - | TRBD1 | CASSSGQGRVYTF | TGTGCCAGCAGTTCCGGACAGGGGCGTGTCTACACCTTC
TRBJ2-1 | TRBV5-1 | - | TRBD1 | CASRPVDGTGSFNEQFF | TGCGCCAGCAGGCCTGTGGACGGGACAGGGTCCTTCAATGAGCAGTTCTTC
TRBJ2-1 | TRBV9 | few | TRBD2 | CASSAWGGLAGNEQFF | TGTGCCAGCAGCGCGTGGGGGGGACTAGCGGGGAATGAGCAGTTCTTC
TRBJ2-1 | TRBV4-1 | - | TRBD2 | CASSQGRLAGDNEQFF | TGCGCCAGCAGCCAAGGCCGACTAGCGGGGGACAATGAGCAGTTCTTC
TRBJ2-1 | TRBV4-1 | once | - | CASSRLTRMSNEQFF | TGCGCCAGCAGCAGGCTTACTAGAATGTCCAATGAGCAGTTCTTC
TRBJ1-1 | TRBV7-9 | - | - | CASGGRSTEAFF | TGTGCCAGTGGCGGAAGGAGCACTGAAGCTTTCTTT
TRBJ1-1 | TRBV5-6 | - | TRBD1 | CASSLGQGGTEAFF | TGTGCCAGCAGCCTAGGACAGGGCGGCACTGAAGCTTTCTTT
TRBJ1-1 | TRBV9 | - | TRBD1 | CASSVRQGNTEAFF | TGTGCCAGCAGCGTGAGACAGGGAAACACTGAAGCTTTCTTT
TRBJ2-7 | TRBV11-2 | - | - | CASSPLGGGGTYEQYF | TGTGCCAGCAGCCCTCTCGGGGGCGGGGGAACCTACGAGCAGTACTTC
TRBJ2-6 | TRBV18 | - | - | CASSPQHRSRGSGANVLTF | TGTGCCAGCTCACCACAACACCGGTCTAGAGGCTCTGGGGCCAACGTCCTGACTTTC
TRBJ2-7 | TRBV6-5 | few | - | CASSSYQTRDEQYF | TGTGCCAGCAGTTCCTACCAAACTAGGGACGAGCAGTACTTC
TRBJ2-5 | TRBV5-1 | few | TRBD1 | CASSSGGQETQYF | TGCGCCAGCAGCTCAGGGGGCCAAGAGACCCAGTACTTC
TRBJ2-6 | TRBV18 | - | - | CASSPRQSGANVLTF | TGTGCCAGCTCACCACGACAGTCCGGGGCCAACGTCCTGACTTTC
TRBJ1-1 | TRBV21-1 | - | - | CASSKERGGDDEAFF | TGTGCCAGCAGCAAAGAAAGGGGGGGGGACGATGAAGCTTTCTTT
TRBJ2-2 | TRBV29-1 | once | TRBD2 | CSVARTSGRINTGELFF | TGCAGCGTTGCCCGGACTAGCGGGAGGATAAACACCGGGGAGCTGTTTTTT
TRBJ1-1 | TRBV7-2 | - | TRBD1 | CASSRDRGSTEAFF | TGTGCCAGCAGCCGGGACAGGGGGAGCACTGAAGCTTTCTTT